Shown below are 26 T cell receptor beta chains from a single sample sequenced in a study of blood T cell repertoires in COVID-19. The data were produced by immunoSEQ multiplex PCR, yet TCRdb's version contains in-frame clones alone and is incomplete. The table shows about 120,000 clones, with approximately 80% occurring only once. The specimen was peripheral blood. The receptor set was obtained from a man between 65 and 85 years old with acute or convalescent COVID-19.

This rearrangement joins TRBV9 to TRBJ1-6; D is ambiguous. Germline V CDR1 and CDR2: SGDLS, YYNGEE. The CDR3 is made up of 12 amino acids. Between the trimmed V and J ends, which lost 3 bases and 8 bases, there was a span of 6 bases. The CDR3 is CASSDGDSPLHF. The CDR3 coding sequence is TGTGCCAGCAGCGACGGAGATTCACCCCTCCACTTT.

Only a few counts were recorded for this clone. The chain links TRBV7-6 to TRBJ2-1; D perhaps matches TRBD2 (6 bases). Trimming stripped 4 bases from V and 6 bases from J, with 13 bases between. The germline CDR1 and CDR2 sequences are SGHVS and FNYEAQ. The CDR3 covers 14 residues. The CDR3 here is CASSSSGWGNEQFF. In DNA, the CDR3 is TGTGCCAGCAGCTCCAGCGGGTGGGGCAATGAGCAGTTCTTC.

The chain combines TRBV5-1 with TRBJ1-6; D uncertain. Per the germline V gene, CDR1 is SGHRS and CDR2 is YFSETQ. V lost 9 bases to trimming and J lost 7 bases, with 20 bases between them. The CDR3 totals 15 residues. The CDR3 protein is CATRGVGDLNSPLHF. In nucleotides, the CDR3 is TGCGCCACACGGGGAGTCGGGGATCTGAATTCACCCCTCCACTTT.

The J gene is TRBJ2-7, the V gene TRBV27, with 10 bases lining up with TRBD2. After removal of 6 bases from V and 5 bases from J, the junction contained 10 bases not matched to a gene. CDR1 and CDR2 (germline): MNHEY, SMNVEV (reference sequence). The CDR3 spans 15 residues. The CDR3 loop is CASRKNAGTSDEQYF. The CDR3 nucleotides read TGTGCCAGCAGGAAGAACGCCGGGACTAGCGACGAGCAGTACTTC.

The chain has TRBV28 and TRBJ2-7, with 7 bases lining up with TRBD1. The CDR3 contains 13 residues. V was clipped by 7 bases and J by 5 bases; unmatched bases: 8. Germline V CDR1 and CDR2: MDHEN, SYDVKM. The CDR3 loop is CASKAGGINEQYF. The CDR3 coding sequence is TGTGCCAGCAAGGCAGGGGGTATTAACGAGCAGTACTTC.

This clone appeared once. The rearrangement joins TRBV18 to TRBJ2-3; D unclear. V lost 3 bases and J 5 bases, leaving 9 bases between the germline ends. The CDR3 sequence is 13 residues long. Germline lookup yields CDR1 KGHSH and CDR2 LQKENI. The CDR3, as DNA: TGTGCCAGCTCACCGCTGGGCCTAGATACGCAGTATTTT. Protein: CASSPLGLDTQYF.

The CDR3 DNA follows: TGTGCCAGCAGCGTCCAAACTCTAGCGGGGGGGCCCGATGAGCAGTTCTTC. This translates into CASSVQTLAGGPDEQFF. V gene TRBV11-2 combines with J gene TRBJ2-1, with 12 bases matching TRBD2. V gave up 5 bases and J gave up 8 bases; unmatched junction bases: 13. Germline-derived CDR1 and CDR2 are SGHAT and FQNNGV. This CDR3 contains 17 residues.

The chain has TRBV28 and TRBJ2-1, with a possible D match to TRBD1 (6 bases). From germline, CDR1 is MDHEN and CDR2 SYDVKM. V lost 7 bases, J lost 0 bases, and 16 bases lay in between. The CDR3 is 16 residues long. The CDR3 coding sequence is TGTGCCAGCAAAAACTCCGGGACATACTCCTACAATGAGCAGTTCTTC. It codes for CASKNSGTYSYNEQFF.

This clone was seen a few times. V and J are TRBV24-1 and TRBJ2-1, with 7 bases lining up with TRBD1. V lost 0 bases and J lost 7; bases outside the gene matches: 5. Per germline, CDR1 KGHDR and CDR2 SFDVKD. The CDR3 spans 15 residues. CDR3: CATSDLRGRANEQFF. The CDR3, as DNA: TGTGCCACCAGTGATTTGAGGGGGCGGGCAAATGAGCAGTTCTTC.

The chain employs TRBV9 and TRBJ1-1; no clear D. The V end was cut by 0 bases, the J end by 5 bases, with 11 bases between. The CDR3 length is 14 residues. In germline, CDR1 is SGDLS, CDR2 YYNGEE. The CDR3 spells CASSVAPVETEAFF. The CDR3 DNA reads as TGTGCCAGCAGCGTAGCTCCCGTGGAGACTGAAGCTTTCTTT.

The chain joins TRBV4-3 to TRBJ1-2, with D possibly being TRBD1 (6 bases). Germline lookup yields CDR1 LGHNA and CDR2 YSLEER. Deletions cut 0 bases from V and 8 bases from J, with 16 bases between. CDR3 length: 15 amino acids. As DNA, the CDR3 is TGCGCCAGCAGCCAAGATAACCCCGTTGGGGGCGGCTACACCTTC. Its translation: CASSQDNPVGGGYTF.

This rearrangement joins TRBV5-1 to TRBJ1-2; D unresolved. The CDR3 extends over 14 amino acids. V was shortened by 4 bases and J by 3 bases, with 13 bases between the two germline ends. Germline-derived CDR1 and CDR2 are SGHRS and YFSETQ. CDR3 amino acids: CASSPGGSDYGYTF. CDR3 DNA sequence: TGCGCCAGCAGCCCTGGTGGTTCGGACTATGGCTACACCTTC.

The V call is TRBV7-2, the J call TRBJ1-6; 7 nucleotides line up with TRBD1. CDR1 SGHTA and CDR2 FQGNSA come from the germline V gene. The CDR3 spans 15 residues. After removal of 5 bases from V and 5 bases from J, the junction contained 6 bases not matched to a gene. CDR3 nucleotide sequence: TGTGCCAGCAGCCACCCGGGACAGAATAATTCACCCCTCCACTTT. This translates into CASSHPGQNNSPLHF.

The CDR3 loop is CASSTGQNYGYTF. The CDR3 DNA reads TGTGCCAGCAGCACGGGACAGAACTATGGCTACACCTTC. V usage is TRBV6-5 and J usage is TRBJ1-2; the match to TRBD1 covers 7 bases. V dropped 6 bases and J dropped 2; count of bases not matched to a gene: 3. The CDR3 contains 13 residues. CDR1 and CDR2 from the germline V gene are MNHEY and SVGAGI.

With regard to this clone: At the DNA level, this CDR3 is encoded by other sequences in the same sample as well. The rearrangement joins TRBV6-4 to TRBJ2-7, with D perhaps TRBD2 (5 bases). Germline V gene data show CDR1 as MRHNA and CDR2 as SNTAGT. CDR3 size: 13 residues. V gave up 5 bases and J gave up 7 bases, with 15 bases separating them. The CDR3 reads CASSLAGGYEQYF. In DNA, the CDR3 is TGTGCCAGCAGTCTCGCCGGAGGCTATGAGCAGTACTTC.

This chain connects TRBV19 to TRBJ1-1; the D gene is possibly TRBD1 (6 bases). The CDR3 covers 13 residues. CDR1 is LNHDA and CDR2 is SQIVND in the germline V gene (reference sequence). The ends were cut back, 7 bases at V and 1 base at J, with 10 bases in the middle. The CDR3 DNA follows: TGTGCCAGTACCCCGACAGGGAACACTGAAGCTTTCTTT. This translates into CASTPTGNTEAFF.

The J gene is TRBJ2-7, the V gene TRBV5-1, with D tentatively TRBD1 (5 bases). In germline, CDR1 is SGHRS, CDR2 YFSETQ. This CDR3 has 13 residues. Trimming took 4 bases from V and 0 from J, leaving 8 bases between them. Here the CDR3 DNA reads TGCGCCAGCAGCCCGGACACCTCCTACGAGCAGTACTTC. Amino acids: CASSPDTSYEQYF.

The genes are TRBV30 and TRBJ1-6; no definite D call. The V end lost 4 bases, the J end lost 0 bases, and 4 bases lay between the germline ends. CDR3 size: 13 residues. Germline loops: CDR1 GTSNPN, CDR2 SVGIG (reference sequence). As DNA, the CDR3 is TGTGCCTGGACTAGCTCCTATAATTCACCCCTCCACTTT. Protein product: CAWTSSYNSPLHF.

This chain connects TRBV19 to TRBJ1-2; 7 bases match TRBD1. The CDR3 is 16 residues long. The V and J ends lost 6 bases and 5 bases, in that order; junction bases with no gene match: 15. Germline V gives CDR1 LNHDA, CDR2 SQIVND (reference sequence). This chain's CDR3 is CASSRQGGTQTYGYTF. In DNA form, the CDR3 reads TGTGCCAGTAGCCGCCAGGGGGGAACGCAAACTTATGGCTACACCTTC.

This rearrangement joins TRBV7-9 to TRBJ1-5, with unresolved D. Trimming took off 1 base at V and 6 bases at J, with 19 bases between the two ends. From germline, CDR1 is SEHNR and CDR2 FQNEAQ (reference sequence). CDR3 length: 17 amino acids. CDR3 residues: CASSLVVAGGFSQPQHF. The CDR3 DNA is TGTGCCAGCAGCTTAGTTGTGGCAGGTGGTTTCTCTCAGCCCCAGCATTTT.

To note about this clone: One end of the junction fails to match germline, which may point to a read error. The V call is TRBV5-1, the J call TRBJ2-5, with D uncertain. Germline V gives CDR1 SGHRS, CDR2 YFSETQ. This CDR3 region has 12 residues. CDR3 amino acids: CASSLALEAQYF. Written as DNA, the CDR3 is TGCGCCAGCAGCTTGGCCTTAGAGGCCCAGTACTTC.

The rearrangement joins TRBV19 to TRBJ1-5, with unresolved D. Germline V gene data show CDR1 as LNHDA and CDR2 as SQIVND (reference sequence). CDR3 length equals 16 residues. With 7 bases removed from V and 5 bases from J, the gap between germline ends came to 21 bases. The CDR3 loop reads CASMRGNLMRDQPQHF. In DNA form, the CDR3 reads TGTGCCAGTATGCGAGGGAATTTAATGAGAGATCAGCCCCAGCATTTT.

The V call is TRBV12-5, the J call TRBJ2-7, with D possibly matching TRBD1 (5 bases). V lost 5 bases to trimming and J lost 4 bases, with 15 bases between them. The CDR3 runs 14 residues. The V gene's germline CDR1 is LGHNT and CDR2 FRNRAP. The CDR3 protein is CASGPQGFFYEQYF. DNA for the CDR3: TGTGCTAGTGGTCCCCAGGGTTTTTTTTACGAGCAGTACTTC.

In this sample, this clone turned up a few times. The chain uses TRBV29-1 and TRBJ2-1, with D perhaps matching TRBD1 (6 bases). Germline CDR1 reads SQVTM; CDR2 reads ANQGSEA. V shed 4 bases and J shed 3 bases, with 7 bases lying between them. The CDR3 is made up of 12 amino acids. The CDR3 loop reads CSVGQVYNEQFF. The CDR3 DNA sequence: TGCAGCGTTGGACAGGTCTACAATGAGCAGTTCTTC.

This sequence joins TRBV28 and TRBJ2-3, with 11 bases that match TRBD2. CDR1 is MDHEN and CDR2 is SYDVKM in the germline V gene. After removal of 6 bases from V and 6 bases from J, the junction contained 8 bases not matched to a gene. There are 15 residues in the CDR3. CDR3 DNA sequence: TGTGCCAGCAGCCAACTAGCGGGAGTACCCGATACGCAGTATTTT. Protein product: CASSQLAGVPDTQYF.

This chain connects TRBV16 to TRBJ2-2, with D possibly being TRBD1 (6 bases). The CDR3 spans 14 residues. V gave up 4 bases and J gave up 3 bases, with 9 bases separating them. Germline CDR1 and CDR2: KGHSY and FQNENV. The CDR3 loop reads CASSRSGDTGELFF. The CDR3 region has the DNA TGTGCCAGCAGCCGGTCAGGGGACACCGGGGAGCTGTTTTTT.